This section outlines one T cell receptor (beta chain) sequence together with its context. CDR1 is SGHDT, CDR2 YYEEEE, per germline. The CDR3 sequence is 13 residues long. This sample is drawn from a study of T cells expressing NK-cell markers. For each CDR3 protein, TCRdb gives one entry from its re-call of the 5' RACE reads, without DNA. This repertoire comprises around 550,000 distinct CDR3 sequences; its ten largest clones make up about 3.6%. This TCR was sampled from a young man in good health. The sequencing sample was made of blood T cells: a sorted CD56 or NKG2C T cell subset, CD4+ or CD8+ T cells, or bulk PBMC T cells (not recorded which). The J gene is TRBJ2-7, the V gene TRBV5-6. Here the CDR3 reads CASSGGRLYEQYF. Supplemented by reference TRBV5-6 and TRBJ2-7, the full variable domain reads DAGVTQSPTHLIKTRGQQVTLRCSPKSGHDTVSWYQQALGQGPQFIFQYYEEEERQRGNFPDRFSGHQFPNYSSELNVNALLLGDSALYLCASSGGRLYEQYFGPGTRLTVT.